This entry lists 5 T cell receptor beta chains sequenced from one sample in a study of human T cells and chemical hapten exposure. The time point was: healthy volunteer bleed at 2 weeks. Unfractionated whole blood was the source from which total RNA was extracted. TCRdb processed the RACE reads anew with MiXCR; each CDR3 protein has one entry. In the table there are roughly 130,000 distinct CDR3 sequences, about 9% of which are singletons. Material for sequencing was whole blood. These receptors all come from a male donor in good health. Some clones in this sample may be carry-over from other donors' samples.

This clonotype showed up many times. The V call is TRBV27, the J call TRBJ1-6; D gene uncertain. Trimming pared 6 bases from V and 8 bases from J, leaving 8 bases between. The CDR3 is 12 amino acids. Per the germline V gene, CDR1 is MNHEY and CDR2 is SMNVEV (reference sequence). Here the CDR3 DNA reads TGTGCCAGCAGCTTCATCGATTCACCCCTCCACTTT. It specifies CASSFIDSPLHF.

This chain links TRBV20-1 with TRBJ1-4, with D tentatively TRBD1 (5 bases). The CDR3 totals 16 residues. CDR1 is DFQATT and CDR2 is SNEGSKA in the germline V gene (reference sequence). The V end lost 6 bases, the J end lost 3 bases, and 20 bases lay between the germline ends. The CDR3, as DNA: TGCAGTGCACCCAAACCAGGAGGGGTGCCTAATGAAAAACTGTTTTTT. The encoded protein is CSAPKPGGVPNEKLFF.

This clonotype was observed at least ten times. As DNA, the CDR3 is TGTGCCAGCAGCCCCCCGACTAGTCAAGAGACCCAGTACTTC. It translates to CASSPPTSQETQYF. V is TRBV7-9 and J is TRBJ2-5, with a tentative D call TRBD2 (6 bases). V dropped 5 bases and J dropped 2 bases, with 12 bases sitting between them. CDR1 is SEHNR and CDR2 is FQNEAQ in the germline V gene (reference sequence). This CDR3 has 14 amino acids.

Ten or more counts support this clonotype. This chain links TRBV19 with TRBJ1-2; D possibly corresponds to TRBD1 (6 bases). V was pared by 3 bases and J by 4 bases, with 9 bases between. Germline-derived CDR1 and CDR2 are LNHDA and SQIVND (reference sequence). This CDR3 is 13 amino acids long. CDR3 region: CASSMRTAYGYTF. The CDR3 DNA sequence: TGTGCCAGTAGTATGAGGACAGCCTATGGCTACACCTTC.

The rearrangement uses TRBV4-1 and TRBJ2-1; the match to TRBD2 covers 13 bases. This CDR3 comprises 16 residues. Losses at the gene ends were 2 bases for V and 6 bases for J; bases not matched to a gene: 4. Germline lookup yields CDR1 MGHRA and CDR2 YSYEKL. CDR3 residues: CASSQILAGGGNEQFF. CDR3 DNA: TGCGCCAGCAGCCAAATACTAGCGGGAGGGGGCAATGAGCAGTTCTTC.